The 26 T cell receptor beta chains in this list originate from one sample, sequenced in a study of identical twins. TCRdb passed the 5' RACE reads through MiXCR, listing each CDR3 protein once. The data contain hundreds of thousands of distinct CDR3 sequences, 8.6% of them seen just once; the ten biggest clones take up 0.85% to 1%. This same sample was also part of a study on yellow fever vaccine responses in identical twins.

The sequencing input was PBMCs. These receptors all stem from a woman between 18 and 30 years old in good health.

This clonotype was detected ten times or more. V is TRBV12-3 or TRBV12-4 and J is TRBJ2-2; a possible D gene is TRBD1 (7 bases). The CDR3 is 15 residues long. V dropped 3 bases and J dropped 8 bases, with 16 bases sitting between them. CDR3 sequence reads: CASSLAGGSPGELFF. For the CDR3, the DNA is TGTGCCAGCAGTTTGGCAGGGGGGTCTCCAGGGGAGCTGTTTTTT.

The genes are TRBV6-2 or TRBV6-3 and TRBJ2-1; D not resolved. The germline V and J ends were trimmed by 9 bases and 6 bases, with 15 bases remaining between them. The length of the CDR3 is 13 residues. CDR1 is MNHEY and CDR2 is SVGEGT in the germline V gene. CDR3 protein: CASQENMGNEQFF. CDR3 nucleotide sequence: TGTGCCAGTCAAGAGAACATGGGCAATGAGCAGTTCTTC.

There are a few counts of this clonotype. This chain links TRBV12-3 or TRBV12-4 with TRBJ2-6, with D perhaps given as TRBD1 or TRBD2 (6 bases each). V was trimmed by 6 bases and J by 0 bases, leaving 18 bases between them. The CDR3 contains 18 residues. CDR3 sequence: CASSPARGHSSGANVLTF. Written as DNA, the CDR3 is TGTGCCAGCAGCCCCGCACGGGGGCATAGCTCTGGGGCCAACGTCCTGACTTTC.

As DNA, the CDR3 is TGTGCCAGCAATGAAAATACAGGGGTTGGGGCCAACGTCCTGACTTTC. Protein: CASNENTGVGANVLTF. The chain is built from TRBV6-2 or TRBV6-3 and TRBJ2-6; 7 bases agree with TRBD1. Looked up from germline, CDR1 is MNHEY and CDR2 is SVGEGT. J gave up 3 bases and V 7 bases, and 9 bases lay outside the gene matches. CDR3 length equals 16 residues.

The chain is built from TRBV4-1 and TRBJ2-2, with 8 bases aligning to TRBD2. Germline V gene lookup returns CDR1 MGHRA and CDR2 YSYEKL. The CDR3 runs to 15 residues. Trimming took 3 bases from V and 5 from J; bases not matched to a gene: 5. The CDR3 DNA reads as TGCGCCAGCAGCCAGATAGCGGGGAGGACCGGGGAGCTGTTTTTT. Translation gives CASSQIAGRTGELFF.

This rearrangement joins TRBV20-1 to TRBJ2-5, with 8 bases aligning to TRBD2. This CDR3 comprises 15 residues. The germline V gene encodes CDR1 DFQATT and CDR2 SNEGSKA (reference sequence). With 0 bases clipped from V and 5 bases from J, the junction kept 8 bases outside the gene matches. For the CDR3, the DNA is TGCAGTGCTAGAGATTCTCAGCGGGAGTGGGAGACCCAGTACTTC. This codes for CSARDSQREWETQYF.

V and J are TRBV19 and TRBJ1-2; maybe TRBD1 (5 bases). V lost 2 bases and J lost 6, with 16 bases in between. CDR1 is LNHDA, CDR2 SQIVND, per germline (reference sequence). CDR3 length: 15 amino acids. The CDR3 spells CASSILFSGTDGYTF. CDR3 coding DNA: TGTGCCAGTAGTATACTCTTCTCTGGGACGGATGGCTACACCTTC.

On this clonotype: A much larger clonotype is one base distant, so this may be a read error. This chain joins TRBV12-3 or TRBV12-4 and TRBJ2-3, with D perhaps TRBD2 (6 bases). The V end lost 6 bases, the J end lost 1 base, and 14 bases lay between the germline ends. This CDR3 contains 15 residues. The CDR3 loop is CASSLGLPRTDTQYF. The CDR3 nucleotides read TGTGCCAGCAGCCTGGGACTTCCCCGCACAGATACGCAGTATTTT.

The CDR3 DNA is TGCGCCAGCAGCCCCGGGCCGGGGGCCGATTCCTACGAGCAGTACTTC. Encoded protein: CASSPGPGADSYEQYF. The rearrangement joins TRBV4-1 to TRBJ2-7, with D tentatively TRBD1 or TRBD2 (6 bases each). This CDR3 has 16 residues. V lost 4 bases, J lost 1 base, and 17 bases lay in between. The germline gives CDR1 MGHRA, CDR2 YSYEKL.

In this sample, this clonotype turned up many times. The V and J genes are TRBV20-1 and TRBJ2-5; D uncertain. V gave up 0 bases and J gave up 7 bases, with 6 bases separating them. CDR1 DFQATT and CDR2 SNEGSKA come from the germline V gene (reference sequence). The CDR3 extends over 11 amino acids. CDR3 in DNA: TGCAGTGCTAGAGATGTTTGGACCCAGTACTTC. This codes for CSARDVWTQYF.

This clonotype was seen just once. The genes are TRBV7-9 and TRBJ2-6; the D gene is possibly TRBD2 (7 bases). Germline CDR1 and CDR2: SEHNR and FQNEAQ (reference sequence). CDR3 length: 17 residues. V was clipped by 6 bases and J by 2 bases, with 17 bases between them. This CDR3 reads CASRLVGGGPGANVLTF. DNA for the CDR3: TGTGCCAGCAGGCTGGTGGGAGGGGGTCCTGGGGCCAACGTCCTGACTTTC.

This clonotype was seen ten or more times. The J gene is TRBJ2-7, the V gene TRBV5-1, with no clear D. CDR1 and CDR2 (germline): SGHRS, YFSETQ. The CDR3 consists of 13 residues. V dropped 0 bases and J dropped 0 bases, with 4 bases sitting between them. The chain's CDR3 is CASSLELSYEQYF. The DNA for the CDR3 is TGCGCCAGCAGCTTGGAGCTCTCCTACGAGCAGTACTTC.

The chain employs TRBV6-1 and TRBJ1-3; D is unresolved. The V and J ends lost 7 bases and 0 bases respectively, with 10 bases between them. The CDR3 is made up of 14 amino acids. Germline CDR1 and CDR2: MNHNS and SASEGT. The CDR3, as DNA: TGTGCCAGCACGAGTTTCCCCTCTGGAAACACCATATATTTT. Its translation is CASTSFPSGNTIYF.

This chain links TRBV20-1 with TRBJ2-3, with 9 nucleotides matching TRBD2. Trimming took 3 bases from V and 1 from J; bases not matched to a gene: 5. Per germline, CDR1 DFQATT and CDR2 SNEGSKA (reference sequence). CDR3 length equals 15 residues. The CDR3 sequence is CSASASGMGTDTQYF. The CDR3 bases are TGCAGTGCTAGCGCTAGCGGGATGGGCACAGATACGCAGTATTTT.

The chain combines TRBV7-8 with TRBJ2-1; D might be TRBD2 (6 bases). Between the trimmed V and J ends, which lost 1 base and 0 bases, there was a span of 16 bases. The CDR3 is 18 residues long. Per the germline V gene, CDR1 is SGHVS and CDR2 is FQNEAQ. Here the CDR3 reads CASSLGSRGSSSYNEQFF. CDR3 nucleotides: TGTGCCAGCAGCTTAGGGTCCCGGGGGAGCAGCTCCTACAATGAGCAGTTCTTC.

This clonotype was observed a handful of times. This sequence joins TRBV6-4 and TRBJ2-1; 9 bases map to TRBD1. This CDR3 spans 14 amino acids. Trimming cost V 8 bases and J 8 bases; bases outside gene matches: 10. CDR1 and CDR2 from the germline V gene are MRHNA and SNTAGT. For the CDR3, the DNA is TGTGCCAGCGCCCCCGGACAGGGGAGTGATGAGCAGTTCTTC. The encoded protein is CASAPGQGSDEQFF.

This clonotype was detected only a few times. The genes are TRBV11-2 and TRBJ2-1; D ambiguous. Deletions cut 1 base from V and 4 bases from J, with 11 bases between. Germline V CDR1 and CDR2: SGHAT, FQNNGV. This CDR3 is built from 15 residues. CDR3 loop: CASSLVKSVYNEQFF. The CDR3 DNA sequence: TGTGCCAGCAGCTTAGTTAAATCAGTGTACAATGAGCAGTTCTTC.

This clonotype appeared many times. The CDR3 is CSASNPGTARAKNIQYF. As DNA, the CDR3 is TGCAGTGCTAGTAACCCCGGGACGGCCAGGGCCAAAAACATTCAGTACTTC. The rearrangement joins TRBV20-1 to TRBJ2-4, with D tentatively TRBD1 or TRBD2 (5 bases each). This CDR3 contains 17 residues. CDR1 DFQATT and CDR2 SNEGSKA come from the germline V gene (reference sequence). Trimming shortened V by 3 bases and J by 1 base, and 19 bases separated the two germline ends.

The chain recombines TRBV20-1 with TRBJ2-7; TRBD2 aligns across 13 bases. Germline assignment: CDR1 DFQATT and CDR2 SNEGSKA (reference sequence). CDR3 length: 14 amino acids. V gave up 3 bases and J gave up 5 bases; unmatched junction bases: 4. CDR3 amino acids: CSASPGTSGNEQYF. The CDR3 DNA reads TGCAGTGCTAGCCCCGGGACTAGCGGGAACGAGCAGTACTTC.

The J gene is TRBJ2-2, the V gene TRBV11-2, with 9 bases lining up with TRBD2. The V and J ends lost 0 bases and 7 bases, in that order; junction bases with no gene match: 12. The germline gives CDR1 SGHAT, CDR2 FQNNGV. The CDR3 length is 18 residues. CDR3 loop: CASSLDLRLAGRGGELFF. The CDR3 nucleotides read TGTGCCAGCAGCTTAGATCTTCGTCTAGCGGGACGGGGCGGGGAGCTGTTTTTT.

Of note for this clonotype: One end of the junction is discordant with germline, which a read error may explain. The chain couples TRBV6-1 to TRBJ2-7; TRBD1 agrees at 12 bases. The CDR3 length is 16 residues. CDR1 is MNHNS, CDR2 SASEGT, per germline. The CDR3 spells CASRLSPGTGGEGANF. The CDR3 DNA reads as TGTGCCAGCAGGCTATCCCCCGGGACAGGGGGCGAGGGAGCCAACTTC.

A note on this clonotype: A read error is possible here, since a much larger clone lies one base away. The V gene is TRBV6-6, the J gene TRBJ2-5, with D uncertain. CDR3 length: 13 amino acids. CDR1 is MNHNY, CDR2 SVGAGI, per germline (reference sequence). CDR3 in amino acids: CASSQLQYETQHF. Here the CDR3 DNA reads TGTGCCAGCAGCCAACTACAGTATGAGACCCAGCACTTC.

The chain links TRBV2 to TRBJ2-3; D gene uncertain. Looked up from germline, CDR1 is SNHLY and CDR2 is FYNNEI. The CDR3 consists of 13 residues. With 6 bases removed from V and 8 bases from J, the gap between germline ends came to 15 bases. In DNA, the CDR3 is TGTGCCAGCAGCCTAGAGTTGTTCGGTACGCAGTATTTT. Its protein is CASSLELFGTQYF.

The chain joins TRBV12-3 or TRBV12-4 to TRBJ2-7; possible D gene TRBD2, 7 bases. V lost 1 base, J lost 3 bases, and 13 bases lay in between. The CDR3 runs to 15 residues. CDR3 sequence: CASSLERGGLYEQYF. The CDR3 region has the DNA TGTGCCAGCAGTTTAGAGAGGGGGGGGCTCTACGAGCAGTACTTC.

This clonotype was detected many times. This chain joins TRBV7-9 and TRBJ2-3, with 9 bases lining up with TRBD2. V dropped 5 bases and J dropped 1; count of bases not matched to a gene: 1. CDR1 and CDR2 from the germline V gene are SEHNR and FQNEAQ (reference sequence). The CDR3 totals 14 residues. CDR3 sequence: CASSASGGTDTQYF. The DNA for the CDR3 is TGTGCCAGCAGCGCTAGCGGGGGCACAGATACGCAGTATTTT.

This clonotype has more than one count but fewer than ten. The chain joins TRBV7-2 to TRBJ2-7; 8 nucleotides agree with TRBD1. The germline CDR1 and CDR2 sequences are SGHTA and FQGNSA. V dropped 6 bases and J dropped 3; count of bases not matched to a gene: 10. The CDR3 spans 15 residues. Here the CDR3 DNA reads TGTGCCAGCAGTCCCACCGGCAGGGGGCTCTACGAGCAGTACTTC. Amino acid sequence: CASSPTGRGLYEQYF.